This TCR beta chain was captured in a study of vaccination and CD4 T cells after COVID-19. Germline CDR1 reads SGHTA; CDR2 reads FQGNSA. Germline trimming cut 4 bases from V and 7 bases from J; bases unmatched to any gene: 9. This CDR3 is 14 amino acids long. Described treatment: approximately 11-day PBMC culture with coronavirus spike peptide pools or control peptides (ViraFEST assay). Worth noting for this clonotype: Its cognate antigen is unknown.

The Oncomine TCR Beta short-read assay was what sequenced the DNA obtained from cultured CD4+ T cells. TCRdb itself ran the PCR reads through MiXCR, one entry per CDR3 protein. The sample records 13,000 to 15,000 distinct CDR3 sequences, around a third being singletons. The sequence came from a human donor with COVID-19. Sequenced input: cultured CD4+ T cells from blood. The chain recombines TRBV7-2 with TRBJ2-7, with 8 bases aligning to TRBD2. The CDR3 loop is CASSSELASGEQYF. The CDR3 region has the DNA TGTGCCAGCAGCTCGGAGCTAGCTAGCGGGGAGCAGTACTTC.